The 15 T cell receptor beta chains presented below share a single source sample, sequenced in a study of T cells in Graves' hyperthyroidism and ophthalmopathy. There were TCR beta CDR3 regions amplified from RNA transcripts. A set of HTBI primers served as the primers for a first-round RT-PCR of the TCR CDR3. TCRdb redid the calling of the multiplex PCR reads with MiXCR, one entry per CDR3 protein. The sample has 700,000 to 950,000 distinct CDR3 sequences, 35% seen once. Sequenced material: blood. The receptors come from a woman aged 35 to 49 with Graves' hyperthyroidism.

Turning to this clonotype: It is likely a read error, because the conserved phenylalanine at the end of the CDR3 is missing. The limits of the CDR3 on the DNA are not certain, so only TCRdb's listed CDR3 is given. The chain is built from TRBV20-1 and TRBJ1-1. The CDR3 has 8 residues if both end residues are counted. The germline V gene has CDR1 DFQATT and CDR2 SNEGSKA (reference sequence). CDR3 loop: CSARSGSG.

Details on this clonotype: A read error may be the cause here, since a much bigger clone is one base away. The chain employs TRBV2 and TRBJ1-4; D not resolved. This CDR3 spans 12 amino acids. The V gene's germline CDR1 is SNHLY and CDR2 FYNNEI. This CDR3 reads CAGSEIPEKLFF. The CDR3 DNA is TGTGCCGGCAGCGAGATCCCCGAAAAACTGTTTTTT.

This sequence joins TRBV12-3 or TRBV12-4 and TRBJ1-3; no definite D call. V gave up 3 bases and J gave up 2 bases, with 11 bases separating them. The CDR3 totals 15 residues. The CDR3 bases are TGTGCCAGCAGTTTCGCTACGGGTCCTGGAAACACCATATATTTT. This gives the protein CASSFATGPGNTIYF.

In its sample, this clonotype was seen many times. This rearrangement joins TRBV20-1 to TRBJ1-1, with 7 bases identical to TRBD1. Trimming removed 0 bases from V and 5 bases from J; junction bases left unmatched: 6. Looked up from germline, CDR1 is DFQATT and CDR2 is SNEGSKA (reference sequence). The CDR3 spans 14 residues. The CDR3 sequence is CSARDQTGVTEAFF. CDR3 DNA sequence: TGCAGTGCTAGAGACCAAACAGGGGTAACTGAAGCTTTCTTT.

The chain couples TRBV15 to TRBJ2-7; 12 nucleotides align to TRBD2. The CDR3 totals 14 residues. Trimming at V came to 3 bases and at J to 3 bases, leaving 0 bases not matched to a gene. Germline lookup yields CDR1 LNHNV and CDR2 YYDKDF (reference sequence). The CDR3 nucleotides read TGTGCCACCAGCAGGACTAGCGGGAGCTACGAGCAGTACTTC. Its protein product is CATSRTSGSYEQYF.

This sequence joins TRBV30 and TRBJ2-2; D ambiguous. V dropped 3 bases and J dropped 0 bases, with 11 bases sitting between them. Germline CDR1 is GTSNPN and CDR2 is SVGIG (reference sequence). The CDR3 extends over 15 amino acids. This CDR3 reads CAWSRTVANTGELFF. Written as DNA, the CDR3 is TGTGCCTGGAGCCGGACCGTCGCGAACACCGGGGAGCTGTTTTTT. The full variable domain, completed using reference TRBV30 and TRBJ2-2, is SQTIHQWPATLVQPVGSPLSLECTVEGTSNPNLYWYRQAAGRGLQLLFYSVGIGQISSEVPQNLSASRPQDRQFILSSKKLLLSDSGFYLCAWSRTVANTGELFFGEGSRLTVL.

Many counts were recorded for this clonotype. The gene calls are TRBV6-6 and TRBJ1-1; D not certain. Germline V gene lookup returns CDR1 MNHNY and CDR2 SVGAGI (reference sequence). The V and J ends lost 4 bases and 5 bases respectively, with 8 bases between them. The CDR3 has 12 residues. CDR3 bases: TGTGCCAGCAGTTCGACTGCAACTGAAGCTTTCTTT. Encoded protein: CASSSTATEAFF.

This clonotype was seen more than once but under ten times. This chain uses TRBV4-3 with TRBJ2-7; 7 nucleotides match TRBD2. This CDR3 has 15 residues. V shed 0 bases, J shed 3 bases, and the junction held 5 bases outside the gene matches. Per the germline V gene, CDR1 is LGHNA and CDR2 is YSLEER. CDR3 protein: CASSQEQRDYYEQYF. As DNA, the CDR3 is TGCGCCAGCAGCCAAGAACAGCGGGACTACTACGAGCAGTACTTC.

This clonotype was seen ten or more times. The gene calls are TRBV10-2 and TRBJ1-2, with 8 bases that match TRBD1. This CDR3 has 14 residues. V shed 6 bases, J shed 7 bases, and the junction held 10 bases outside the gene matches. Germline CDR1 and CDR2: WSHSY and SAAADI. CDR3 loop: CASRPGQGVGGYTF. In DNA form, the CDR3 reads TGCGCCAGCAGACCCGGACAGGGCGTTGGTGGCTACACCTTC.

About this clonotype: This likely comes from a read error, as the CDR3 has no conserved phenylalanine or tryptophan at its end. The rearrangement uses TRBV5-5 and TRBJ1-2; weak D call: TRBD1 (5 bases). The CDR3 length is 14 residues. CDR1 is SGHKS and CDR2 is YYEKEE in the germline V gene (reference sequence). The CDR3: CASSLGTANYGYTL. The DNA of the CDR3 is TGCGCCAGCAGCTTGGGGACCGCGAACTATGGCTACACCCTC.

With regard to this clonotype: This may come from a read error, since a much larger clone is one base off. This sequence joins TRBV20-1 and TRBJ1-1; the D is unclear. CDR3 size: 14 residues. Germline values: CDR1 DFQATT, CDR2 SNEGSKA (reference sequence). V lost 0 bases and J lost 4, with 12 bases in between. The CDR3 DNA reads as TGCAGTGCTAGAGAGGCTAACCGGGGCACTGAAGCTTTCTTT. Translating it yields CSAREANRGTEAFF.

The V call is TRBV12-3 or TRBV12-4, the J call TRBJ2-2; D is unresolved. V was clipped by 7 bases and J by 7 bases, with 13 bases between them. The CDR3 is 13 amino acids. This CDR3 reads CASILGRGGELFF. In DNA form, the CDR3 reads TGTGCCAGCATTCTCGGGCGAGGCGGGGAGCTGTTTTTT.

This clonotype was counted at least ten times. The V and J genes are TRBV7-2 and TRBJ1-4; D call uncertain. V shed 0 bases and J shed 4 bases, with 9 bases lying between them. The CDR3 loop spans 15 amino acids. CDR1 SGHTA and CDR2 FQGNSA come from the germline V gene. The CDR3 sequence: CASSLAGSLNEKLFF. CDR3 coding DNA: TGTGCCAGCAGCTTAGCGGGCAGTCTTAATGAAAAACTGTTTTTT. Supplemented by reference TRBV7-2 and TRBJ1-4, the full variable domain reads GAGVSQSPSNKVTEKGKDVELRCDPISGHTALYWYRQSLGQGLEFLIYFQGNSAPDKSGLPSDRFSAERTGGSVSTLTIQRTQQEDSAVYLCASSLAGSLNEKLFFGSGTQLSVL.

This clonotype was detected many times. V usage is TRBV20-1 and J usage is TRBJ1-2, with D maybe TRBD1 (6 bases). V lost 4 bases, J lost 4 bases, and 19 bases lay in between. CDR1 and CDR2 from the germline V gene are DFQATT and SNEGSKA (reference sequence). The CDR3 loop spans 15 amino acids. The CDR3 nucleotides are TGCAGTGCTAACCAACAGGGTACCCTAGGCTATGGCTACACCTTC. It encodes CSANQQGTLGYGYTF.

Many counts were recorded for this clonotype. V and J are TRBV24-1 and TRBJ1-2; D may be TRBD1 (5 bases). CDR3 length: 13 residues. Germline V lookup: CDR1 KGHDR, CDR2 SFDVKD. The V end was cut by 5 bases, the J end by 5 bases, with 11 bases between. In DNA, the CDR3 is TGTGCCACCAGTGGACGGGACGGATATGGCTACACCTTC. Its protein is CATSGRDGYGYTF.